This T cell receptor (beta chain) was retrieved from a study of CD8+CD57+ T cells in acquired aplastic anemia. Study as a whole: Mean DNA quantity obtained from sorted CD4+ and CD8+ cells was 2.5 to 4 ug. General study results and limits: Some 30 was the count of CD8+ CDR3 sequences that patients shared with controls. Levels of CD8+ Simpson's diversity were not significantly distinct in patients versus controls.

All patients picked for sequencing had shown, by flow cytometry, an expansion of CD8+CD57+ cells. Patients were untreated when blood was sampled. Genomic DNA was employed as the template in profiling TCR beta VDJ and CDR3. TCRdb fed the reads into MiXCR, producing one record per CDR3 protein. Among 150,000 to 200,000 distinct CDR3 sequences, approximately 48% were seen once, and the ten largest hold under 2%. The CDR3 consists of 13 residues. The germline V gene encodes CDR1 SEHNR and CDR2 FQNEAQ (reference sequence). Trimming removed 5 bases from V and 3 bases from J, with 11 bases in between. A word on this clonotype: What it binds is unknown.

The rearrangement joins TRBV7-9 to TRBJ2-7; D unresolved. The material sequenced was sorted CD4+, CD8+, or CD8+CD57+ T cells (not recorded which) from PBMCs. This sequence originates from a human donor with aplastic anemia. The CDR3 nucleotides are TGTGCCAGCAGCCCGAAGACGGGCTACGAGCAGTACTTC. As protein: CASSPKTGYEQYF.